This TCR beta chain emerged from a study of high-grade serous ovarian cancer treatment subgroups. Points from the study as a whole: TCR relatedness rose with neoantigen level and trended with mutation load. These tumor repertoires lack spatial information from bulk sequencing. Repertoire similarity ranged about 0.095 to 0.8 between tumors of one patient. CDR1 and CDR2 were left unanalyzed; analyses focused on CDR3.

The tumor samples were collected prior to definitive surgery or chemotherapy. The table came from immunoSEQ multiplex PCR; TCRdb's copy has only in-frame clones and leaves some out. The data show 9,100 or so clones, approximately 75% seen once. Trimming shortened V by 5 bases and J by 4 bases, and 11 bases separated the two germline ends. Per germline, CDR1 SGHAT and CDR2 FQNNGV. The CDR3 extends over 13 amino acids. Concerning this clone itself: The antigen remains undetermined.

The TCR comes from a human donor with high-grade serous ovarian cancer. The chain recombines TRBV11-2 with TRBJ2-5; TRBD1 or TRBD2 may be the D gene (5 bases each). The sequencing sample was made of tumor tissue. CDR3 sequence (DNA): TGTGCCAGCAGCAGGGACCTCGGAGAGACCCAGTACTTC. It encodes CASSRDLGETQYF.